The 27 T cell receptor beta chains in this list originate from one sample, sequenced in a study of early T cells in non-severe SARS-CoV-2 infection. TCRdb reprocessed the 5' RACE reads via MiXCR and lists one record per CDR3 protein. The sample includes about 30,000 distinct CDR3 sequences, under 4% of them seen just once. The material sequenced was whole blood. The receptors were sampled from an adult who was a healthcare worker with PCR-confirmed SARS-CoV-2 infection or an uninfected control (not recorded which).

This clonotype was counted at least ten times. This chain links TRBV6-6 with TRBJ2-1, with TRBD2 matching 7 bases. V shed 8 bases, J shed 5 bases, and the junction held 9 bases outside the gene matches. This CDR3 comprises 14 residues. The germline V gene has CDR1 MNHNY and CDR2 SVGAGI (reference sequence). The DNA of the CDR3 is TGTGCCAGCGGAAGGACTAGGCTAAACAATGAGCAGTTCTTC. Residues: CASGRTRLNNEQFF.

This clonotype was counted many times. This sequence joins TRBV5-1 and TRBJ2-2; D call uncertain. Trimming took 0 bases from V and 2 from J, leaving 14 bases between them. This CDR3 is built from 17 residues. Germline V CDR1 and CDR2: SGHRS, YFSETQ. The CDR3 bases are TGCGCCAGCAGCTTGGGGTATCGGACGGTTAACACCGGGGAGCTGTTTTTT. Encoded protein: CASSLGYRTVNTGELFF.

Remarks on this clonotype: This may arise from a read error, as a much more abundant clone is one base away. The J gene is TRBJ2-4, the V gene TRBV5-1, with 7 bases identical to TRBD1. Germline V CDR1 and CDR2: SGHRS, YFSETQ. The CDR3 spans 13 residues. CDR3 sequence: CASSFGTENTQYF. The CDR3 coding sequence is TGCGCCAGCAGCTTCGGGACAGAAAACACTCAGTACTTC. Full variable domain (remainder filled in from reference TRBV5-1 and TRBJ2-4): KAGVTQTPRYLIKTRGQQVTLSCSPISGHRSVSWYQQTPGQGLQFLFEYFSETQRNKGNFPGRFSGRQFSNSRSEMNVSTLELGDSALYLCASSFGTENTQYFGAGTRLSVL.

This clonotype was seen at least ten times. The V and J genes are TRBV6-6 and TRBJ1-3; D ambiguous. This CDR3 contains 16 residues. Germline V gene lookup returns CDR1 MNHNY and CDR2 SVGAGI (reference sequence). V lost 4 bases and J 1 base, leaving 14 bases between the germline ends. CDR3 DNA: TGTGCCAGCAGTTCGTCGAAGGTTTTTTCTGGAAACACCATATATTTT. Protein: CASSSSKVFSGNTIYF.

There are a few counts of this clonotype. The rearrangement links TRBV7-9 to TRBJ2-7; 7 bases match TRBD2. The germline V gene has CDR1 SEHNR and CDR2 FQNEAQ (reference sequence). The CDR3 is 14 residues long. V was clipped by 5 bases and J by 1 base; unmatched bases: 5. The CDR3 region is CASSPRAGSYEQYF. The CDR3 DNA reads TGTGCCAGCAGCCCTCGAGCGGGGTCCTACGAGCAGTACTTC.

This clonotype occurred many times. CDR3 sequence (DNA): TGTGCCAGTAGAACTAGCGTCGTCCCAGAATACAATGAGCAGTTCTTC. The encoded protein is CASRTSVVPEYNEQFF. The chain links TRBV19 to TRBJ2-1, with 7 bases that match TRBD2. The V gene end was trimmed by 6 bases and the J gene end by 4 bases; junction bases not matched to a gene: 12. Germline assignment: CDR1 LNHDA and CDR2 SQIVND (reference sequence). This CDR3 contains 16 residues.

This clonotype appeared a few times. In nucleotides, the CDR3 is TGTGCCAGCAGCCTGACTGGGGCGGGAGCGGAAGAGACCCAGTACTTC. This codes for CASSLTGAGAEETQYF. This rearrangement joins TRBV27 to TRBJ2-5; 7 nucleotides align to TRBD2. The CDR3 consists of 16 residues. V dropped 6 bases and J dropped 3; count of bases not matched to a gene: 13. Germline CDR1 MNHEY, CDR2 SMNVEV (reference sequence).

The V call is TRBV3-1, the J call TRBJ2-1, with D hard to call. V was clipped by 2 bases and J by 6 bases, with 8 bases between them. The germline gives CDR1 LGHDT, CDR2 YNNKEL (reference sequence). The CDR3 has 13 amino acids. The DNA for the CDR3 is TGTGCCAGCAGCCAACGATCCAGCAATGAGCAGTTCTTC. It translates to CASSQRSSNEQFF.

This clonotype was detected many times. V gene TRBV7-3 combines with J gene TRBJ2-3; 7 nucleotides align to TRBD2. From germline, CDR1 is SGHTA and CDR2 FQGTGA. The CDR3 runs to 13 residues. Losses at the gene ends were 1 base for V and 8 bases for J; bases not matched to a gene: 3. The CDR3: CASSLREGGTQYF. Here the CDR3 DNA reads TGTGCCAGCAGCTTAAGGGAGGGCGGTACGCAGTATTTT.

This clonotype was seen a few times. A much larger clone differs by one base, so this may be a read error. The CDR3 ends on some other residue instead of the conserved phenylalanine or tryptophan, so this is likely a read error. The rearrangement uses TRBV6-5 and TRBJ2-1, with 7 bases that match TRBD1. The junction had 8 bases not matched to a gene; V was cut back by 6 bases and J by 3 bases. The germline V gene encodes CDR1 MNHEY and CDR2 SVGAGI. The CDR3 runs 15 residues. DNA of the CDR3: TGTGCCAGCAGGGACAGGTGGTACAACTACAATGAGCAGTTCCTC. Translated, it gives CASRDRWYNYNEQFL.

At least ten counts were recorded for this clonotype. The chain carries TRBV6-6 and TRBJ1-1, with D unclear. The CDR3 contains 11 residues. Trimming removed 4 bases at V and 5 bases at J, with 5 bases between. CDR1 MNHNY and CDR2 SVGAGI come from the germline V gene (reference sequence). The CDR3 coding sequence is TGTGCCAGCAGTTGGGAGACTGAAGCTTTCTTT. Translation: CASSWETEAFF.

The chain couples TRBV5-8 to TRBJ1-1, with unresolved D. The CDR3 loop spans 14 amino acids. V was trimmed by 3 bases and J by 1 base, leaving 10 bases between them. CDR1 and CDR2 from the germline V gene are SGHTS and YDEGEE. CDR3 sequence (DNA): TGTGCCAGCAGCTGGCTAGTCACGAACACTGAAGCTTTCTTT. This gives the protein CASSWLVTNTEAFF.

In its sample, this clonotype was seen many times. The chain couples TRBV20-1 to TRBJ1-2, with D perhaps matching TRBD1 (5 bases). Trimming stripped 6 bases from V and 4 bases from J, with 21 bases between. This CDR3 has 15 amino acids. The germline V gene encodes CDR1 DFQATT and CDR2 SNEGSKA (reference sequence). CDR3 sequence reads: CSANDLRDRSYGYTF. Here the CDR3 DNA reads TGCAGTGCAAACGACCTCCGGGACCGCTCCTATGGCTACACCTTC.

As for this clonotype: This may stem from a read error, because a much larger clone lies one nucleotide away. The V call is TRBV4-2, the J call TRBJ1-6; D not resolved. Deletions cut 4 bases from V and 8 bases from J, with 6 bases between. The CDR3 runs 12 residues. Germline CDR1 is LGHNA and CDR2 is YNFKEQ. The CDR3 bases are TGTGCCAGCAGCCGTCCTGATTCACCCCTCCACTTT. Translated: CASSRPDSPLHF.

This clonotype came up many times. V usage is TRBV2 and J usage is TRBJ2-3; D uncertain. CDR1 SNHLY and CDR2 FYNNEI come from the germline V gene. With 0 bases removed from V and 4 bases from J, the gap between germline ends came to 11 bases. This CDR3 region has 15 residues. For the CDR3, the DNA is TGTGCCAGCAGTGAAGCGCTTCTAACCGCAGATACGCAGTATTTT. This encodes CASSEALLTADTQYF.

In its sample, this clonotype was seen a few times. The chain has TRBV5-1 and TRBJ2-7; the match to TRBD2 covers 7 bases. The germline V gene encodes CDR1 SGHRS and CDR2 YFSETQ. This CDR3 comprises 15 residues. The V gene end was trimmed by 1 base and the J gene end by 3 bases; junction bases not matched to a gene: 7. CDR3 sequence: CASSLSSGGNYEQYF. CDR3 sequence (DNA): TGCGCCAGCAGCTTGTCTTCCGGGGGGAACTACGAGCAGTACTTC.

This clonotype was seen repeatedly, ten times or more. The V call is TRBV5-6, the J call TRBJ2-7; TRBD1 aligns across 8 bases. Germline CDR1 and CDR2: SGHDT and YYEEEE. V shed 0 bases, J shed 5 bases, and the junction held 4 bases outside the gene matches. This CDR3 is 14 amino acids long. CDR3 nucleotides: TGTGCCAGCAGCTTGGGGACAGGGCTCCACGAGCAGTACTTC. Its protein product is CASSLGTGLHEQYF.

The chain employs TRBV29-1 and TRBJ2-3, with D maybe TRBD1 (6 bases). Germline V CDR1 and CDR2: SQVTM, ANQGSEA. V shed 2 bases and J shed 6 bases, with 6 bases lying between them. The CDR3 has 11 residues. The chain's CDR3 is CSVEQGDTQYF. In DNA form, the CDR3 reads TGCAGCGTTGAACAGGGGGATACGCAGTATTTT.

This clonotype was recorded at least ten times. This chain links TRBV11-3 with TRBJ2-1; TRBD2 might be the D (7 bases). Germline loops: CDR1 SGHNT, CDR2 YENEEA. The germline V and J ends were trimmed by 0 bases and 10 bases, with 16 bases remaining between them. The CDR3 runs 15 residues. The CDR3 region has the DNA TGTGCCAGCAGCTTAGATATGGCGGGGGCCGAAGAGCAGTTCTTC. It translates to CASSLDMAGAEEQFF.

This clonotype has only a few counts. CDR3 region: CASSYTTAGAMNTEAFF. As DNA, the CDR3 is TGTGCCAGCAGTTACACGACGGCAGGGGCTATGAACACTGAAGCTTTCTTT. This sequence joins TRBV6-2 or TRBV6-3 and TRBJ1-1; a possible D gene is TRBD1 (6 bases). V dropped 2 bases and J dropped 0 bases, with 16 bases sitting between them. Germline-derived CDR1 and CDR2 are MNHEY and SVGEGT. The CDR3 has 17 residues.

V is TRBV7-2 and J is TRBJ1-2; D is perhaps TRBD1 (5 bases). The CDR3 covers 15 residues. The germline gives CDR1 SGHTA, CDR2 FQGNSA. V gave up 2 bases and J gave up 6 bases, with 16 bases separating them. The CDR3: CASSLRRRGWDGYTF. The CDR3 coding sequence is TGTGCCAGCAGCTTAAGGAGGAGGGGTTGGGATGGCTACACCTTC.

Many counts were recorded for this clonotype. This sequence joins TRBV5-1 and TRBJ1-2; D perhaps matches TRBD1 (6 bases). Germline CDR1 is SGHRS and CDR2 is YFSETQ. There are 13 residues in the CDR3. Between the trimmed V and J ends, which lost 6 bases and 2 bases, there was a span of 11 bases. The DNA of the CDR3 is TGCGCCAGCACCACCGGACAGAACTATGGCTACACCTTC. It specifies CASTTGQNYGYTF.

The chain joins TRBV6-2 or TRBV6-3 to TRBJ2-3; D remains unclear. The length of the CDR3 is 14 residues. Trimming stripped 6 bases from V and 4 bases from J, with 14 bases between. Germline V gene data show CDR1 as MNHEY and CDR2 as SVGEGT. In nucleotides, the CDR3 is TGTGCCAGCAGCCGTACTTGGCGAGCAGATACGCAGTATTTT. Encoded protein: CASSRTWRADTQYF.

In its sample, this clonotype was seen many times. The rearrangement joins TRBV19 to TRBJ2-1; the match to TRBD2 covers 11 bases. The CDR3 contains 18 residues. The germline gives CDR1 LNHDA, CDR2 SQIVND (reference sequence). Unmatched junction bases numbered 9, after V lost 5 bases and J lost 0 bases. This CDR3 is CASSGRALAGGSYNEQFF. The DNA for the CDR3 is TGTGCCAGTAGTGGGAGGGCCCTAGCGGGGGGCTCCTACAATGAGCAGTTCTTC.

This clonotype turned up a few times. The V and J genes are TRBV6-4 and TRBJ2-1; D gene ambiguous. The CDR3 is 15 residues long. The V end lost 4 bases, the J end lost 0 bases, and 10 bases lay between the germline ends. Germline CDR1 and CDR2: MRHNA and SNTAGT. CDR3 sequence (DNA): TGTGCCAGCAGTGGTAGTCCCCACTCCTACAATGAGCAGTTCTTC. Residues: CASSGSPHSYNEQFF.

This clonotype was seen ten or more times. The J gene is TRBJ1-6, the V gene TRBV6-2 or TRBV6-3; TRBD1 aligns across 7 bases. The length of the CDR3 is 16 residues. The germline gives CDR1 MNHEY, CDR2 SVGEGT. Trimming removed 6 bases from V and 6 bases from J; junction bases left unmatched: 11. The CDR3 here is CASSRTDRTTNSPLHF. As DNA, the CDR3 is TGTGCCAGCAGCCGAACGGACAGGACTACTAATTCACCCCTCCACTTT.

In its sample, this clonotype was seen many times. This chain joins TRBV11-1 and TRBJ2-1; perhaps TRBD2 as D (6 bases). CDR1 is SGHAT, CDR2 FQDESV, per germline (reference sequence). This CDR3 comprises 12 residues. V gave up 1 base and J gave up 10 bases, with 8 bases separating them. CDR3: CASSLGGGEQFF. In DNA, the CDR3 is TGTGCCAGCAGCTTAGGTGGGGGGGAGCAGTTCTTC.